A selection of T cell receptor beta chains follows, all from one sample in a study of blood T cells in healthy people across ages. TCRdb processed the 5' RACE reads anew with MiXCR; each CDR3 protein has one entry. The table has about 930,000 distinct CDR3 sequences, 25% to 30% seen once. This sample also appeared in a second study, on T cells of mothers and their children.

What was sequenced was blood. The receptors were gathered from a woman aged 40 to 55 in good health. CDR3s include the opening cysteine and the closing phenylalanine or tryptophan. D genes are given only for firm matches. Clone size is shown for a subset of rows, as once, few, many or a class of expanded clone.

CASRTGLAGGGDTQYF	TGTGCCAGCAGAACCGGACTAGCGGGGGGCGGAGATACGCAGTATTTT	many	TRBV12-3/TRBV12-4	TRBJ2-3	TRBD2
CASSERIGGIVGGYTF	TGTGCCAGCAGCGAAAGAATAGGGGGAATAGTGGGTGGCTACACCTTC	.	TRBV7-8	TRBJ1-2	.
CSAAGSGGYENGYTF	TGCAGCGCCGCTGGGTCGGGGGGATACGAAAATGGCTACACCTTC	.	TRBV29-1	TRBJ1-2	.
CASSLRGLVGGRNEQFF	TGTGCCAGCAGCTTGAGGGGACTAGTGGGGGGGCGGAATGAGCAGTTCTTC	.	TRBV7-2	TRBJ2-1	TRBD2
CASSSDEGQPQHF	TGTGCCAGCAGCTCGGACGAGGGGCAGCCCCAGCATTTT	many	TRBV7-9	TRBJ1-5	.
CASSLTGAPGGYTF	TGTGCCAGCAGCCTAACAGGTGCCCCGGGAGGCTACACCTTC	.	TRBV7-9	TRBJ1-2	.
CSVGLAGGFTDTQYF	TGCAGCGTGGGACTAGCGGGGGGATTCACAGATACGCAGTATTTT	.	TRBV29-1	TRBJ2-3	TRBD2
CASPPGTGGEQYF	TGTGCCAGCCCACCCGGGACAGGGGGCGAGCAGTACTTC	many	TRBV6-5	TRBJ2-7	TRBD1
CASSLHSSNYGYTF	TGTGCCAGCAGCTTGCATTCGTCTAACTATGGCTACACCTTC	few	TRBV28	TRBJ1-2	.
CASSPPRGEGEKLFF	TGTGCCAGCAGCCCACCCCGGGGAGAGGGTGAAAAACTGTTTTTT	.	TRBV7-9	TRBJ1-4	.
CASSQDKLARDTQYF	TGCGCCAGCAGCCAAGATAAACTAGCCCGTGATACGCAGTATTTT	.	TRBV4-3	TRBJ2-3	.
CASSQESAHSYEQYF	TGCGCCAGCAGCCAAGAGTCGGCGCACTCCTACGAGCAGTACTTC	many	TRBV4-3	TRBJ2-7	.
CASSATHSYGQYF	TGTGCCAGCAGCGCAACCCACTCCTACGGGCAGTACTTC	.	TRBV7-9	TRBJ2-7	.
CASSDPRLVRCNEQFF	TGTGCCAGCAGTGACCCCCGACTAGTGAGGTGCAATGAGCAGTTCTTC	.	TRBV2	TRBJ2-1	.
CATSDQGQGYGYTF	TGTGCCACCAGTGACCAGGGACAGGGCTATGGCTACACCTTC	few	TRBV24-1	TRBJ1-2	TRBD1